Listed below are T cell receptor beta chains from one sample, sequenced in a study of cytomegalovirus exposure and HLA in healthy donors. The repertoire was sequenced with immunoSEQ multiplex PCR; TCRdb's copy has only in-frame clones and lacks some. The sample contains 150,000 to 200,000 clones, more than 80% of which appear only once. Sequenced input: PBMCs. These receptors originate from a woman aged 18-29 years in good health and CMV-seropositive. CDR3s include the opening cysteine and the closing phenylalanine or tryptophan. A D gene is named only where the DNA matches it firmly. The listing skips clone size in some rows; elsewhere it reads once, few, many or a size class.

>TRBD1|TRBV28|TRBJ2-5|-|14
TGTGCCAGCACAGGGATGAAAGGGGGCGAGACCCAGTACTTC
CASTGMKGGETQYF
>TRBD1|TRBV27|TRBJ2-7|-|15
TGTGCCAGCAGTCCTGGACAGGGTATAATCGGCGAGCAGTACTTC
CASSPGQGIIGEQYF
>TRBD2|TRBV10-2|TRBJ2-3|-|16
TGCGCCAGCAGTCGGTCTAGCGGGGGGTCCACAGATACGCAGTATTTT
CASSRSSGGSTDTQYF
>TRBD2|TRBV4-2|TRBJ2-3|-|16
TGTGCCAGCAGCCAGGTAGCGGGGGGGCCGAAAGATACGCAGTATTTT
CASSQVAGGPKDTQYF
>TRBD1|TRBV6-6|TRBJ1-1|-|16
TGTGCCAGCAGCCTGGGACAGGGGACGACTAACACTGAAGCTTTCTTT
CASSLGQGTTNTEAFF
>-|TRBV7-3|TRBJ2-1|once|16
TGTGCCAGCAGCCCCAATAGCGTTAGCTCCTACAATGAGCAGTTCTTC
CASSPNSVSSYNEQFF
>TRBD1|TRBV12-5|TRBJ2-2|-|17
TGTGCTAGTGGTTTGCCAAGGGACAGGTCGAACACCGGGGAGCTGTTTTTT
CASGLPRDRSNTGELFF
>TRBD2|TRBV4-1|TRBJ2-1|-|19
TGCGCCAGCAGCCAAGAGGGTACTAGCGGGGGGAGCTCCTACAATGAGCAGTTCTTC
CASSQEGTSGGSSYNEQFF
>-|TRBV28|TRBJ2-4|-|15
TGTGCCAGCAGTTTTTACCAGGGAACCAAAAACATTCAGTACTTC
CASSFYQGTKNIQYF
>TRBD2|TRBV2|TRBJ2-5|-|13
TGTGCCAGCAGGACTAGCGGGAGGGGGACCCAGTACTTC
CASRTSGRGTQYF